This T cell receptor beta chain was captured in a study of chemoradiotherapy in HPV16-positive cancers. Across the whole study: A couple of HPV16-positive patients' cells yielded candidate HPV-specific clones and common motifs.

Assay: immunoSEQ multiplex PCR; the TCRdb copy retains only in-frame clones and omits some. Among 10,000 or so clones listed, around 83% were seen once. The count of this clone is one. CDR1 and CDR2 from the germline V gene are SGHTA and FQGTGA. J was trimmed by 3 bases and V by 5 bases; bases with no gene match: 6. This CDR3 region has 14 residues. The material sequenced was tumor tissue, taken from a patient who underwent chemoradiotherapy. The chain employs TRBV7-3 and TRBJ2-7; 8 positions match TRBD1. The sequence was collected from a human donor with HPV-associated anogenital cancer. The DNA of the CDR3 is TGTGCCAGCAGCCCGACGGACAGGGACTACGAGCAGTACTTC. Protein: CASSPTDRDYEQYF.